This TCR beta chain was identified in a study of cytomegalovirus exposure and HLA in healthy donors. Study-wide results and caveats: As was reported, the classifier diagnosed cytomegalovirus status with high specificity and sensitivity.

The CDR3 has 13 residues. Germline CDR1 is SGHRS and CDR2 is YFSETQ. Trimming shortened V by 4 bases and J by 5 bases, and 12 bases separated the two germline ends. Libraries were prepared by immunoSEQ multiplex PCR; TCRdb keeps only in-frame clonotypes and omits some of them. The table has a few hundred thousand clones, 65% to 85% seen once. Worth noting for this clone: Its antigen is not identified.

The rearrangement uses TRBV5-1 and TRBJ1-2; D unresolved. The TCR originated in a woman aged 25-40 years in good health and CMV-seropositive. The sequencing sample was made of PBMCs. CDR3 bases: TGCGCCAGCAGCCCCCGGTCTGGTTATGGCTACACCTTC. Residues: CASSPRSGYGYTF.